A single sample gave rise to the 30 T cell receptor beta chains below, sequenced in a study of radiotherapy plus CTLA-4 blockade in lung cancer. TCRdb's copy holds only in-frame clones and misses some; the assay was immunoSEQ multiplex PCR. Altogether around 37,000 clones are present, under 85% being singletons, with the ten largest covering 11% to 15%. The material sequenced was peripheral blood, taken from a patient treated with radiotherapy plus ipilimumab. The receptors come from a human donor with non-small cell lung cancer that progressed on radiotherapy plus ipilimumab.

This chain joins TRBV4-2 and TRBJ1-5, with TRBD1 matching over 8 bases. V lost 1 base to trimming and J lost 2 bases; unmatched junction nucleotides: 7. Per the germline V gene, CDR1 is LGHNA and CDR2 is YNFKEQ. The CDR3 totals 17 residues. CDR3 DNA sequence: TGTGCCAGCAGCCAAGGGGTGACAGGGGTTGGCAATCAGCCCCAGCATTTT. Its translation: CASSQGVTGVGNQPQHF.

A few counts support this clone. The chain recombines TRBV7-9 with TRBJ1-5; no clear D. V lost 3 bases, J lost 3 bases, and 3 bases lay in between. The CDR3 runs 12 residues. Germline values: CDR1 SEHNR, CDR2 FQNEAQ (reference sequence). DNA for the CDR3: TGTGCCAGCAGCTTCGACAATCAGCCCCAGCATTTT. Translated: CASSFDNQPQHF.

The rearrangement joins TRBV28 to TRBJ2-2, with 7 bases identical to TRBD1. The germline gives CDR1 MDHEN, CDR2 SYDVKM. The CDR3 loop spans 15 amino acids. J lost 4 bases, V lost 4 bases, and 6 bases had no gene match. The CDR3: CASSSPTGPTGELFF. The CDR3 coding sequence is TGTGCCAGCAGTTCCCCGACAGGGCCCACCGGGGAGCTGTTTTTT.

This chain connects TRBV11-3 to TRBJ2-3; 11 bases fit TRBD2. Germline CDR1 SGHNT, CDR2 YENEEA. This CDR3 comprises 14 residues. V shed 3 bases, J shed 5 bases, and the junction held 1 base outside the gene matches. CDR3 protein: CASSLGLAEDTQYF. Here the CDR3 DNA reads TGTGCCAGCAGCTTGGGACTAGCGGAAGATACGCAGTATTTT.

CDR3 sequence: CATGIGSNTGELFF. CDR3 nucleotides: TGTGCCACAGGGATTGGGTCGAACACCGGGGAGCTGTTTTTT. This rearrangement joins TRBV10-3 to TRBJ2-2, with TRBD1 as a possible D gene (5 bases). The CDR3 is made up of 14 amino acids. Germline V gives CDR1 ENHRY, CDR2 SYGVKD. Trimming shortened V by 10 bases and J by 0 bases, and 12 bases separated the two germline ends.

V usage is TRBV11-2 and J usage is TRBJ2-3; no firm D call. The CDR3 runs to 12 residues. Germline V lookup: CDR1 SGHAT, CDR2 FQNNGV. Trimming removed 3 bases from V and 2 bases from J, with 3 bases in between. Here the CDR3 DNA reads TGTGCCAGCAGCTTCTACACAGATACGCAGTATTTT. This gives the protein CASSFYTDTQYF.

This clone turned up a few times. The CDR3 is CASSQGQGNQPQHF. The CDR3 bases are TGCGCCAGCAGCCAAGGACAGGGGAATCAGCCCCAGCATTTT. This sequence joins TRBV4-3 and TRBJ1-5; 8 bases agree with TRBD1. The CDR3 is 14 residues long. V shed 1 base and J 4 bases; nucleotides not matched to a gene: 0. The germline V gene has CDR1 LGHNA and CDR2 YSLEER.

The chain combines TRBV6-1 with TRBJ2-3; perhaps D is TRBD1 or TRBD2 (5 bases each). Germline CDR1 MNHNS, CDR2 SASEGT. Between the trimmed V and J ends, which lost 5 bases and 6 bases, there was a span of 18 bases. The CDR3 extends over 15 amino acids. CDR3 DNA: TGTGCCAGCAGTCCAGGGACCGCATCTCGGGATACGCAGTATTTT. It encodes CASSPGTASRDTQYF.

The CDR3, as DNA: TGTGCCAGCAGCTGGGACTCTAGCTCCTACGAGCAGTACTTC. This codes for CASSWDSSSYEQYF. The chain joins TRBV7-9 to TRBJ2-7; weak D call: TRBD2 (6 bases). The CDR3 loop spans 14 amino acids. Germline CDR1 reads SEHNR; CDR2 reads FQNEAQ (reference sequence). V lost 4 bases and J 0 bases, leaving 10 bases between the germline ends. Filled out from reference TRBV7-9 and TRBJ2-7, the complete variable domain reads DTGVSQNPRHKITKRGQNVTFRCDPISEHNRLYWYRQTLGQGPEFLTYFQNEAQLEKSRLLSDRFSAERPKGSFSTLEIQRTEQGDSAMYLCASSWDSSSYEQYFGPGTRLTVT.

The gene calls are TRBV15 and TRBJ2-3, with D maybe TRBD2 (6 bases). Germline V gene data show CDR1 as LNHNV and CDR2 as YYDKDF (reference sequence). CDR3 length equals 16 residues. V gave up 5 bases and J gave up 3 bases, with 18 bases separating them. The DNA for the CDR3 is TGTGCCACCAGCGACCGGAGGGTCTCGGGGACAGATACGCAGTATTTT. Translated, it gives CATSDRRVSGTDTQYF. The full variable domain, with the rest looked up from reference TRBV15 and TRBJ2-3, is DAMVIQNPRYQVTQFGKPVTLSCSQTLNHNVMYWYQQKSSQAPKLLFHYYDKDFNNEADTPDNFQSRRPNTSFCFLDIRSPGLGDTAMYLCATSDRRVSGTDTQYFGPGTRLTVL.

The rearrangement links TRBV9 to TRBJ2-3; no clear D gene. V gave up 2 bases and J gave up 5 bases, with 3 bases separating them. This CDR3 contains 11 residues. Germline V CDR1 and CDR2: SGDLS, YYNGEE. This CDR3 is CASSVEDTQYF. CDR3 sequence (DNA): TGTGCCAGCAGCGTGGAAGATACGCAGTATTTT.

The rearrangement links TRBV7-2 to TRBJ2-7; 8 bases are shared with TRBD1. Germline assignment: CDR1 SGHTA and CDR2 FQGNSA. This CDR3 contains 14 residues. V dropped 3 bases and J dropped 2; count of bases not matched to a gene: 3. The CDR3 spells CASSFRTGTYEQYF. The CDR3 DNA follows: TGTGCCAGCAGCTTTAGGACAGGGACCTACGAGCAGTACTTC.

V gene TRBV5-5 combines with J gene TRBJ1-1, with D perhaps TRBD1 (5 bases). V gave up 5 bases and J gave up 0 bases, with 17 bases separating them. This CDR3 contains 16 residues. The V gene's germline CDR1 is SGHKS and CDR2 YYEKEE (reference sequence). CDR3 in amino acids: CASRLAGGGVNTEAFF. The CDR3 nucleotides read TGTGCCAGCAGGCTGGCAGGTGGAGGGGTGAACACTGAAGCTTTCTTT.

This sequence joins TRBV10-3 and TRBJ2-7, with 7 nucleotides matching TRBD2. This CDR3 has 16 residues. The V gene end was trimmed by 2 bases and the J gene end by 0 bases; junction bases not matched to a gene: 7. Germline V gene data show CDR1 as ENHRY and CDR2 as SYGVKD. The CDR3 DNA sequence: TGTGCCATCAGTGAGACAAAGCGGGAATACTCCTACGAGCAGTACTTC. It translates to CAISETKREYSYEQYF.

V usage is TRBV19 and J usage is TRBJ1-5; no firm D call. The CDR3 is 16 amino acids. The V end lost 1 base, the J end lost 0 bases, and 10 bases lay between the germline ends. Per the germline V gene, CDR1 is LNHDA and CDR2 is SQIVND (reference sequence). Written as DNA, the CDR3 is TGTGCCAGTAGTATAGTCGCCGGCTATAGCAATCAGCCCCAGCATTTT. This encodes CASSIVAGYSNQPQHF.

The rearrangement links TRBV19 to TRBJ2-1; 7 bases fit TRBD1. This CDR3 has 14 amino acids. Per the germline V gene, CDR1 is LNHDA and CDR2 is SQIVND (reference sequence). V dropped 2 bases and J dropped 5; count of bases not matched to a gene: 3. The CDR3 bases are TGTGCCAGTAGTATAAGGGGGCGGGACAATGAGCAGTTCTTC. It is translated as CASSIRGRDNEQFF.

This clone showed up just a few times. The chain carries TRBV4-2 and TRBJ1-2, with a weak D call TRBD1 (5 bases). The CDR3 runs to 15 residues. The V and J ends lost 0 bases and 7 bases respectively, with 15 bases between them. Germline CDR1 reads LGHNA; CDR2 reads YNFKEQ. CDR3 DNA sequence: TGTGCCAGCAGCCAAGAATCCGGCTGGGGCACTGGCTACACCTTC. This codes for CASSQESGWGTGYTF.

The chain is built from TRBV4-2 and TRBJ2-1; TRBD2 matches at 10 bases. V lost 4 bases, J lost 10 bases, and 13 bases stayed unmatched. From germline, CDR1 is LGHNA and CDR2 YNFKEQ. This CDR3 is 16 amino acids long. CDR3 loop: CASSPGSLAGDGEQFF. The CDR3 nucleotides read TGTGCCAGCAGCCCCGGGAGTCTAGCGGGAGACGGCGAGCAGTTCTTC.

CDR3 residues: CASRAGTGVDSNQPQHF. CDR3 in DNA: TGTGCCAGCAGGGCCGGGACAGGGGTCGATAGCAATCAGCCCCAGCATTTT. V gene TRBV2 combines with J gene TRBJ1-5; 10 bases match TRBD1. Germline V lookup: CDR1 SNHLY, CDR2 FYNNEI. This CDR3 is 17 amino acids long. After removal of 6 bases from V and 0 bases from J, the junction contained 8 bases not matched to a gene.

This clone was counted a single time. This chain uses TRBV4-2 with TRBJ1-3, with D possibly TRBD1 on 5 matching bases. Between the trimmed V and J ends, which lost 0 bases and 6 bases, there was a span of 9 bases. Looked up from germline, CDR1 is LGHNA and CDR2 is YNFKEQ. The CDR3 is 14 amino acids. The CDR3 sequence: CASSQEKGLNTIYF. CDR3 DNA: TGTGCCAGCAGCCAAGAGAAGGGGTTAAACACCATATATTTT.

V usage is TRBV13 and J usage is TRBJ1-4; 8 nucleotides match TRBD1. CDR3 length: 14 amino acids. Germline lookup yields CDR1 PRHDT and CDR2 FYEKMQ (reference sequence). V lost 5 bases and J lost 7; bases outside the gene matches: 6. CDR3: CASSKRDRREKLFF. The CDR3 nucleotides are TGTGCCAGCAGCAAGCGGGACAGGCGTGAAAAACTGTTTTTT.

This chain links TRBV7-2 with TRBJ1-6; tentatively, D is TRBD1 (5 bases). Trimming cost V 1 base and J 5 bases, with 9 bases left between them. The germline V gene has CDR1 SGHTA and CDR2 FQGNSA. This CDR3 is 15 amino acids long. In DNA form, the CDR3 reads TGTGCCAGCAGCTTAGAAGGGACGGATAATTCACCCCTCCACTTT. As protein: CASSLEGTDNSPLHF. Full variable domain (outside the CDR3, taken from reference TRBV7-2 and TRBJ1-6): GAGVSQSPSNKVTEKGKDVELRCDPISGHTALYWYRQSLGQGLEFLIYFQGNSAPDKSGLPSDRFSAERTGGSVSTLTIQRTQQEDSAVYLCASSLEGTDNSPLHFGNGTRLTVT.

The rearrangement joins TRBV4-3 to TRBJ1-3; no firm D call. Looked up from germline, CDR1 is LGHNA and CDR2 is YSLEER. The V end was cut by 0 bases, the J end by 0 bases, with 6 bases between. The CDR3 covers 15 residues. The CDR3 bases are TGCGCCAGCAGCCAAGACAGGATCTCTGGAAACACCATATATTTT. Translation: CASSQDRISGNTIYF.

V is TRBV19 and J is TRBJ1-5; no clear D. V shed 2 bases and J shed 6 bases, with 14 bases lying between them. The CDR3 is made up of 15 amino acids. Germline V gene lookup returns CDR1 LNHDA and CDR2 SQIVND (reference sequence). DNA for the CDR3: TGTGCCAGTAGTATACCACGGGAGGTGATTCAGCCCCAGCATTTT. This encodes CASSIPREVIQPQHF.

This clone has just a few counts. Other DNA sequences of this sample code for an identical CDR3. V is TRBV4-3 and J is TRBJ2-6; D remains ambiguous. V lost 1 base and J 0 bases, leaving 10 bases between the germline ends. This CDR3 spans 17 amino acids. Germline CDR1 LGHNA, CDR2 YSLEER. The CDR3 spells CASSQGMGVSGANVLTF. Written as DNA, the CDR3 is TGCGCCAGCAGCCAAGGGATGGGCGTCTCTGGGGCCAACGTCCTGACTTTC.

The CDR3 loop reads CASSHSSEQYF. The CDR3 DNA reads as TGTGCCAGCAGCCACAGCTCTGAGCAGTACTTC. This sequence joins TRBV6-6 and TRBJ2-7; D gene unclear. Germline V gene data show CDR1 as MNHNY and CDR2 as SVGAGI (reference sequence). V gave up 6 bases and J gave up 7 bases, with 10 bases separating them. CDR3 length: 11 amino acids.

The chain employs TRBV30 and TRBJ1-5, with 8 bases matching TRBD1. CDR1 and CDR2 from the germline V gene are GTSNPN and SVGIG (reference sequence). The CDR3 sequence is 15 residues long. With V trimmed by 2 bases and J by 2 bases, 5 bases remained unmatched. The CDR3 DNA is TGTGCCTGGAGTCGGACAGGGACGGGCAATCAGCCCCAGCATTTT. Amino acids: CAWSRTGTGNQPQHF.

This chain's CDR3 is CASSLAGMNTEAFF. DNA of the CDR3: TGTGCCAGCAGTTTGGCGGGGATGAACACTGAAGCTTTCTTT. The chain employs TRBV27 and TRBJ1-1; D unresolved. CDR1 and CDR2 (germline): MNHEY, SMNVEV (reference sequence). The CDR3 runs 14 residues. V lost 3 bases and J lost 0, with 8 bases in between.

This clone was seen a few times. The rearrangement uses TRBV4-1 and TRBJ1-2; the match to TRBD1 covers 7 bases. V dropped 0 bases and J dropped 0; count of bases not matched to a gene: 7. This CDR3 contains 17 residues. The germline gives CDR1 MGHRA, CDR2 YSYEKL. CDR3 bases: TGCGCCAGCAGCCAAGAGCCGACAGGGAAAGCTAACTATGGCTACACCTTC. Its protein is CASSQEPTGKANYGYTF.

This clone was picked up a small number of times. Other nucleotide sequences from this sample produce the same CDR3. The chain has TRBV5-6 and TRBJ1-2; D is unclear. The CDR3 spans 14 residues. With 2 bases removed from V and 7 bases from J, the gap between germline ends came to 15 bases. Germline CDR1 reads SGHDT; CDR2 reads YYEEEE. The CDR3 reads CASSFGLALSGYTF. The CDR3 DNA reads TGTGCCAGCAGCTTTGGACTCGCGCTTAGTGGCTACACCTTC.